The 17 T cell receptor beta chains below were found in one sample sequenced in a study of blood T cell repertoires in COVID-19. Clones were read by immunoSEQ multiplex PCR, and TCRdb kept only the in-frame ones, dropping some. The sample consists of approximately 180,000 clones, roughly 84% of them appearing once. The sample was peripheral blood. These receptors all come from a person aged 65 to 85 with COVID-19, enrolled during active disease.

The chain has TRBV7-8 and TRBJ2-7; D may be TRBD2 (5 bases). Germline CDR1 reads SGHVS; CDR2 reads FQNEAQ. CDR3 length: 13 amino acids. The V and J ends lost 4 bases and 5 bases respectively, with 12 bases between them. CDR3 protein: CASSSPPGNEQYF. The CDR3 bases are TGTGCCAGCAGCTCCCCCCCGGGGAACGAGCAGTACTTC.

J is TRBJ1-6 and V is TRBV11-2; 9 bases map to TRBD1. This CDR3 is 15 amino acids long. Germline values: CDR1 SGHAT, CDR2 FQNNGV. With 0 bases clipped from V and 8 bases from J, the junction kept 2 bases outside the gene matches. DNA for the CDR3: TGTGCCAGCAGCTTAGAGGACAGGGGATATTCACCCCTCCACTTT. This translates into CASSLEDRGYSPLHF.

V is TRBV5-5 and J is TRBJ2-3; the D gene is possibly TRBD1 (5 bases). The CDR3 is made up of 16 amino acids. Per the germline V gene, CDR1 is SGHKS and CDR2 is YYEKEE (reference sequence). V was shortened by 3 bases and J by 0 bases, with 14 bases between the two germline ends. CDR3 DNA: TGTGCCAGCAGCTCCGAAACCAGGGCGAGCACAGATACGCAGTATTTT. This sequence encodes CASSSETRASTDTQYF.

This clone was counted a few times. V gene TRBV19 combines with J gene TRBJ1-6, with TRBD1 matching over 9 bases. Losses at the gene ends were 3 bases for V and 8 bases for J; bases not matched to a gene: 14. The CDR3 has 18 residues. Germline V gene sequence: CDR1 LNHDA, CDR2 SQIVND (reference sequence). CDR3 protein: CASSITGTGRLNYSPLHF. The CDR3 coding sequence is TGTGCCAGTAGTATTACCGGGACAGGGCGATTGAACTATTCACCCCTCCACTTT. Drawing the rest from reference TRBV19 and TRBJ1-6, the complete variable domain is DGGITQSPKYLFRKEGQNVTLSCEQNLNHDAMYWYRQDPGQGLRLIYYSQIVNDFQKGDIAEGYSVSREKKESFPLTVTSAQKNPTAFYLCASSITGTGRLNYSPLHFGNGTRLTVT.

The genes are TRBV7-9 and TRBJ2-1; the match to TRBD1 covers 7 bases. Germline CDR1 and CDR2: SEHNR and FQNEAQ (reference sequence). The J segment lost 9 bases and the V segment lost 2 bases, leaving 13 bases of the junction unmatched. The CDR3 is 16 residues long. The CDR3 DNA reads TGTGCCAGCAGCTTAAGGACAGGTACGCTTGAGGGTGAGCAGTTCTTC. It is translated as CASSLRTGTLEGEQFF.

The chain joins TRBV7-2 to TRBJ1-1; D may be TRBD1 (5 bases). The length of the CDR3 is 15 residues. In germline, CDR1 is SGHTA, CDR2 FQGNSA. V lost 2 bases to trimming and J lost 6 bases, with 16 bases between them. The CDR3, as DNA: TGTGCCAGCAGCTTATTGGGGGGGATTTCAGCTGAAGCTTTCTTT. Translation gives CASSLLGGISAEAFF.

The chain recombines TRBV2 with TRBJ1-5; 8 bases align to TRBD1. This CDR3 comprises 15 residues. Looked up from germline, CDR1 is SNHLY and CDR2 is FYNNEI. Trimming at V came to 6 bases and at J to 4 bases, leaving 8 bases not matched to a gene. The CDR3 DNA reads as TGTGCCAGCAGCGTTACAGGGGGTAGTAATCAGCCCCAGCATTTT. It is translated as CASSVTGGSNQPQHF.

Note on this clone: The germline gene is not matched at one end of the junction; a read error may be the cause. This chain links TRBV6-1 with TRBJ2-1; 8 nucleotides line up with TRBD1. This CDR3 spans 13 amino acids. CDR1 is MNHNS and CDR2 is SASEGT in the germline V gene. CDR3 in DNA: TGTGCCAGCAGTGAAGCCCGGACAGGGACGAGACTCTTC. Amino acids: CASSEARTGTRLF.

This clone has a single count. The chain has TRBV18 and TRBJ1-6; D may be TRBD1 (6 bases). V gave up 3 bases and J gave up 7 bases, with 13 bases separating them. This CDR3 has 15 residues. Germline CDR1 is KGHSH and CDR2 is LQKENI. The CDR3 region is CASSPSGQINSPLHF. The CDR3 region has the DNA TGTGCCAGCTCACCCTCGGGACAAATAAATTCACCCCTCCACTTT.

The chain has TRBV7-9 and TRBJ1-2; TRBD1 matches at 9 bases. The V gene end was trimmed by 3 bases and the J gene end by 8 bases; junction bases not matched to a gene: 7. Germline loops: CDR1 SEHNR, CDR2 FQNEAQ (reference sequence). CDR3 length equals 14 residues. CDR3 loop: CASSFPGTGSGYTF. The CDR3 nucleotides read TGTGCCAGCAGCTTCCCCGGGACAGGGAGCGGCTACACCTTC. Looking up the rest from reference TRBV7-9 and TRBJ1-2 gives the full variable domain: DTGVSQNPRHKITKRGQNVTFRCDPISEHNRLYWYRQTLGQGPEFLTYFQNEAQLEKSRLLSDRFSAERPKGSFSTLEIQRTEQGDSAMYLCASSFPGTGSGYTFGSGTRLTVV.

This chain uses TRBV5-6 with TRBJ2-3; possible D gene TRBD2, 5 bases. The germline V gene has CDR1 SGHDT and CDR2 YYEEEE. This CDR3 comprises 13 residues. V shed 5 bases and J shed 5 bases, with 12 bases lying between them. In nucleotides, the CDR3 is TGTGCCAGCAGGGGTCGCCGGGGAGATACGCAGTATTTT. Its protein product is CASRGRRGDTQYF.

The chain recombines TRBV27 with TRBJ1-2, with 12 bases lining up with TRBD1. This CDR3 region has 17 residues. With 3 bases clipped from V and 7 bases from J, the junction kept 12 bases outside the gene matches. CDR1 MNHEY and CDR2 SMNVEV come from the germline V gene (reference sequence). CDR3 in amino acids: CASSFPGTGGPEGGYTF. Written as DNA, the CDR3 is TGTGCCAGCAGTTTCCCCGGGACAGGGGGCCCGGAGGGTGGCTACACCTTC.

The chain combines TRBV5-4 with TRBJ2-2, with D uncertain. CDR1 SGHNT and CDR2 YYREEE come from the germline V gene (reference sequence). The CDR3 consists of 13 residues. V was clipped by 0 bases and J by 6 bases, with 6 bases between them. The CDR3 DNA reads TGTGCCAGCAGCTTGGATCGTTCCGGGGAGCTGTTTTTT. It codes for CASSLDRSGELFF.

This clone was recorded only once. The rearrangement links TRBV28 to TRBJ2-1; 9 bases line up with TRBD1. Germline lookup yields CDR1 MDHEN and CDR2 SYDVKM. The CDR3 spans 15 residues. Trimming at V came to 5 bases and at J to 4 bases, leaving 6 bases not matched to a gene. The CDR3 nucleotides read TGTGCCAGCAGTCAAACAGGGGGCGCGTACAATGAGCAGTTCTTC. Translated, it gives CASSQTGGAYNEQFF.

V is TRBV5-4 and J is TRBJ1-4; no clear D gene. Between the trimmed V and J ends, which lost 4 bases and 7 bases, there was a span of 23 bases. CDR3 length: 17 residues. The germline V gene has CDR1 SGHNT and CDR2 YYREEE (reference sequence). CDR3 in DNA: TGTGCCAGCAGCCCCCGCGGGTTACGGGGTCGAGGTGAAAAACTGTTTTTT. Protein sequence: CASSPRGLRGRGEKLFF.

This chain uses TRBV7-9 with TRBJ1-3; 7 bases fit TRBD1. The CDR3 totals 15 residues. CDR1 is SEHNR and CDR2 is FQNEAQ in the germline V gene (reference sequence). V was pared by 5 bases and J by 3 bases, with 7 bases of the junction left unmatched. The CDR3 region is CASSTGTDNGNTIYF. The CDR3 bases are TGTGCCAGCAGCACCGGGACAGACAATGGAAACACCATATATTTT.

In nucleotides, the CDR3 is TGTGCCAGCAGCCAGTGGTCCGGGACACGAGACAATGAGCAGTTCTTC. Its translation: CASSQWSGTRDNEQFF. The chain joins TRBV28 to TRBJ2-1; TRBD1 is a possible D gene (6 bases). The CDR3 is made up of 16 amino acids. Per germline, CDR1 MDHEN and CDR2 SYDVKM. V lost 6 bases and J 5 bases, leaving 20 bases between the germline ends.